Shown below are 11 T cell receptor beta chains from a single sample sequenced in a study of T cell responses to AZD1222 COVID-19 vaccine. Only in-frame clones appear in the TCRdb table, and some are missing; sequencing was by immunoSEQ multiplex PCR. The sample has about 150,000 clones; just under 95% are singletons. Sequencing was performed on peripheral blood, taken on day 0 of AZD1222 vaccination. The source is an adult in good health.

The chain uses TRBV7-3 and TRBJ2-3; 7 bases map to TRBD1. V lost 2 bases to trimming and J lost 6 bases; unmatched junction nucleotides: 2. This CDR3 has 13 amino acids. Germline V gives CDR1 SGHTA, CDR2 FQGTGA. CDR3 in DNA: TGTGCCAGCAGCTTACACAGGGGTGATACGCAGTATTTT. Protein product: CASSLHRGDTQYF.

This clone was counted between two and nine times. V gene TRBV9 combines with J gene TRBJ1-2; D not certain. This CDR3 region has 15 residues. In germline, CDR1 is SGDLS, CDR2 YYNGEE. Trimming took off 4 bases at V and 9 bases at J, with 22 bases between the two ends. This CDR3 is CASSFRQDGPSSYTF. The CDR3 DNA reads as TGTGCCAGCAGCTTCCGACAAGATGGTCCGAGTAGCTACACCTTC.

The CDR3 DNA reads as TGCGCCAGCAGTGAGTCGGGCCCACCCGGGGAAAAACTGTTTTTT. Translation gives CASSESGPPGEKLFF. V and J are TRBV10-1 and TRBJ1-4; no firm D call. Germline lookup yields CDR1 WNHNN and CDR2 SYGVQD (reference sequence). There are 15 residues in the CDR3. V lost 0 bases and J 8 bases, leaving 13 bases between the germline ends.

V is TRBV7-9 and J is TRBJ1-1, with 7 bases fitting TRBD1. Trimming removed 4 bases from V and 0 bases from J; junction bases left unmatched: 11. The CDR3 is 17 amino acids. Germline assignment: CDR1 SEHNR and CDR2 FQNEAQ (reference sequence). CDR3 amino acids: CASSSVRGAFMNTEAFF. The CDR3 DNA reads TGTGCCAGCAGCTCAGTCAGGGGGGCGTTCATGAACACTGAAGCTTTCTTT.

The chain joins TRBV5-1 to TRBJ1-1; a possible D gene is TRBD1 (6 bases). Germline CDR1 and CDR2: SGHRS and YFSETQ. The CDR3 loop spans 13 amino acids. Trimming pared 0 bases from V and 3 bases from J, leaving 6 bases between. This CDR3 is CASSLDRDTEAFF. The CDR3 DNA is TGCGCCAGCAGCTTGGACAGGGACACTGAAGCTTTCTTT.

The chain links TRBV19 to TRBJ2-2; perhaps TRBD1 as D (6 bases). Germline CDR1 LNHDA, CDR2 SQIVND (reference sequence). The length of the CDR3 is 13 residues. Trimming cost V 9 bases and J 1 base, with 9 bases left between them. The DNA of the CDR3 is TGTGCCAGCCAGGGGAGGAACACCGGGGAGCTGTTTTTT. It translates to CASQGRNTGELFF. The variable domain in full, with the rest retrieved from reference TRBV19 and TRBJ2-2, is DGGITQSPKYLFRKEGQNVTLSCEQNLNHDAMYWYRQDPGQGLRLIYYSQIVNDFQKGDIAEGYSVSREKKESFPLTVTSAQKNPTAFYLCASQGRNTGELFFGEGSRLTVL.

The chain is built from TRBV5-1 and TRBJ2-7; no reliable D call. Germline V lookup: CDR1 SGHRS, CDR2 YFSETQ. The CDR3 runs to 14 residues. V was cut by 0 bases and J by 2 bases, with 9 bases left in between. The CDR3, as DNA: TGCGCCAGCAGCTTGGAGATAGACCCCTACGAGCAGTACTTC. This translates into CASSLEIDPYEQYF.

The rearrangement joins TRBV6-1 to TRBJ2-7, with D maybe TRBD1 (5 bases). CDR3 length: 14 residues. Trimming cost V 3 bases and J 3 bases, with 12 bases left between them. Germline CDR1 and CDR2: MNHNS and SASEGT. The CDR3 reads CASSDVRGNYEQYF. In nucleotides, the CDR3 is TGTGCCAGCAGTGACGTAAGGGGAAACTACGAGCAGTACTTC.

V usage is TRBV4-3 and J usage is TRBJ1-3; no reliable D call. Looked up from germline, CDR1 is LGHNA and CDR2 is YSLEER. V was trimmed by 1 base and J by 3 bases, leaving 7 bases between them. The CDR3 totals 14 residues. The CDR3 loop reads CASSQVGGGNTIYF. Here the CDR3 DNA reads TGCGCCAGCAGCCAAGTGGGTGGTGGAAACACCATATATTTT.

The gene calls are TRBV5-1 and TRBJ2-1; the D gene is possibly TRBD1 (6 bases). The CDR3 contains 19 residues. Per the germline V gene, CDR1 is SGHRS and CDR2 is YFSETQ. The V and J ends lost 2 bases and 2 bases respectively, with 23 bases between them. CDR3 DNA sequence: TGCGCCAGCAGCTTTCTGTCCTACGGACAGTCTCATACCTACAATGAGCAGTTCTTC. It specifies CASSFLSYGQSHTYNEQFF.

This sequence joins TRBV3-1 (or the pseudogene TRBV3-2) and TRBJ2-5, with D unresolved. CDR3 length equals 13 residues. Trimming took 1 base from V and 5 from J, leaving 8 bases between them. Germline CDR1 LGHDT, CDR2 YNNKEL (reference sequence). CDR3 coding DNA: TGTGCCAGCAGCCAAGGCACCAAGGAGACCCAGTACTTC. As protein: CASSQGTKETQYF.